Presented here are 2 T cell receptor beta chains from one specimen sequenced in a study of blood T cell repertoires in COVID-19. TCRdb's copy holds only in-frame clones and misses some; the assay was immunoSEQ multiplex PCR. This table has over 10,000 clones, under 80% appearing once. The sequencing sample was made of peripheral blood. All receptors come from a woman of 80 years or more with acute or convalescent COVID-19.

A single count supports this clone. The gene calls are TRBV5-8 and TRBJ2-1; D is possibly TRBD1 (6 bases). The CDR3 sequence is 15 residues long. The V end was cut by 1 base, the J end by 2 bases, with 10 bases between. Germline V gene sequence: CDR1 SGHTS, CDR2 YDEGEE. CDR3 DNA sequence: TGTGCCAGCAGCTTGCAGGACAGAGCCTACAATGAGCAGTTCTTC. Translating gives CASSLQDRAYNEQFF.

V usage is TRBV9 and J usage is TRBJ2-3; a possible D gene is TRBD2 (5 bases). The CDR3 contains 15 residues. Deletions cut 2 bases from V and 2 bases from J, with 12 bases between. The germline CDR1 and CDR2 sequences are SGDLS and YYNGEE. The CDR3 protein is CASSVSAGPTDTQYF. CDR3 DNA sequence: TGTGCCAGCAGCGTGTCGGCGGGCCCCACAGATACGCAGTATTTT. Combining the CDR3 with reference TRBV9 and TRBJ2-3 gives the whole variable domain DSGVTQTPKHLITATGQRVTLRCSPRSGDLSVYWYQQSLDQGLQFLIQYYNGEERAKGNILERFSAQQFPDLHSELNLSSLELGDSALYFCASSVSAGPTDTQYFGPGTRLTVL.